These 32 T cell receptor beta chains share one sample of origin, sequenced in a study of shared clonotypes between healthy human individuals. Clones were sequenced by immunoSEQ multiplex PCR, and TCRdb holds only the in-frame ones, with some missing. The data show over a million clones, around 95% seen once. Sequenced sample: naive CD4+ T cells sorted from blood. The subset denotes: CD45RA+ positively selected. These receptors were collected from a young man in good health.

The V and J genes are TRBV11-2 and TRBJ2-7, with D tentatively TRBD1 or TRBD2 (5 bases each). Germline-derived CDR1 and CDR2 are SGHAT and FQNNGV. V lost 0 bases, J lost 10 bases, and 19 bases lay in between. This CDR3 spans 15 amino acids. The CDR3 loop reads CASSLDLSTGPAQYF. DNA for the CDR3: TGTGCCAGCAGCTTAGATCTATCGACGGGGCCGGCCCAGTACTTC. Using reference TRBV11-2 and TRBJ2-7 for the parts outside the CDR3, the full variable domain is EAGVAQSPRYKIIEKRQSVAFWCNPISGHATLYWYQQILGQGPKLLIQFQNNGVVDDSQLPKDRFSAERLKGVDSTLKIQPAKLEDSAVYLCASSLDLSTGPAQYFGPGTRLTVT.

This chain connects TRBV2 to TRBJ2-1, with 12 positions matching TRBD2. The CDR3 runs 17 residues. Germline CDR1 is SNHLY and CDR2 is FYNNEI. After removal of 5 bases from V and 4 bases from J, the junction contained 9 bases not matched to a gene. CDR3 in amino acids: CASSTTLGLAGYNEQFF. The CDR3 nucleotides read TGTGCCAGCAGTACAACTTTGGGACTAGCGGGTTACAATGAGCAGTTCTTC.

The chain is built from TRBV5-1 and TRBJ2-7; D unresolved. CDR3 length equals 12 residues. Per the germline V gene, CDR1 is SGHRS and CDR2 is YFSETQ. V lost 4 bases, J lost 0 bases, and 5 bases lay in between. In DNA form, the CDR3 reads TGCGCCAGCAGCCAGAGCTCCTACGAGCAGTACTTC. Protein: CASSQSSYEQYF. Variable domain in full (rest from reference TRBV5-1 and TRBJ2-7): KAGVTQTPRYLIKTRGQQVTLSCSPISGHRSVSWYQQTPGQGLQFLFEYFSETQRNKGNFPGRFSGRQFSNSRSEMNVSTLELGDSALYLCASSQSSYEQYFGPGTRLTVT.

The V gene is TRBV6-5, the J gene TRBJ2-3; no reliable D call. The CDR3 extends over 13 amino acids. V shed 2 bases and J shed 2 bases, with 5 bases lying between them. Germline loops: CDR1 MNHEY, CDR2 SVGAGI. The CDR3, as DNA: TGTGCCAGCAGTTACCGAGTCACAGATACGCAGTATTTT. Residues: CASSYRVTDTQYF.

J is TRBJ2-3 and V is TRBV7-9, with D unclear. CDR1 and CDR2 from the germline V gene are SEHNR and FQNEAQ (reference sequence). V shed 8 bases and J shed 5 bases, with 11 bases lying between them. The CDR3 runs 12 residues. CDR3 sequence reads: CASRFWGDTQYF. CDR3 sequence (DNA): TGTGCCAGCCGATTTTGGGGAGATACGCAGTATTTT.

V gene TRBV6-4 combines with J gene TRBJ2-1; tentative D call: TRBD2 (6 bases). The CDR3 runs to 13 residues. Trimming left V 8 bases short and J 5 bases short, with 13 bases between. The germline CDR1 and CDR2 sequences are MRHNA and SNTAGT. CDR3 loop: CASSRDWNNEQFF. The CDR3 region has the DNA TGTGCCAGCTCCCGGGACTGGAACAATGAGCAGTTCTTC.

Turning to this clone: Other DNA variants within this sample encode the same CDR3. This rearrangement joins TRBV28 to TRBJ1-5; no reliable D call. V was trimmed by 2 bases and J by 2 bases, leaving 4 bases between them. The CDR3 loop spans 13 amino acids. CDR1 is MDHEN, CDR2 SYDVKM, per germline. The CDR3 nucleotides are TGTGCCAGCAGTTTACTTGGCAATCAGCCCCAGCATTTT. Translated: CASSLLGNQPQHF.

The rearrangement links TRBV7-3 to TRBJ2-3; 10 nucleotides align to TRBD1. The trim removed 2 bases at V and 4 bases at J, leaving 6 bases unmatched. CDR1 and CDR2 (germline): SGHTA, FQGTGA. This CDR3 spans 16 amino acids. CDR3 nucleotides: TGTGCCAGCAGCTTAGAGGGACAGGGGTATGCAGATACGCAGTATTTT. It encodes CASSLEGQGYADTQYF.

The chain couples TRBV2 to TRBJ2-1; D is possibly TRBD2 (6 bases). The CDR3 sequence is 14 residues long. The V gene's germline CDR1 is SNHLY and CDR2 FYNNEI. V gave up 4 bases and J gave up 6 bases, with 13 bases separating them. CDR3 amino acids: CASSGLGRSNEQFF. DNA for the CDR3: TGTGCCAGCAGTGGACTAGGGAGAAGCAATGAGCAGTTCTTC.

This chain links TRBV23-1 with TRBJ1-2, with a tentative D call TRBD1 (6 bases). TRBV23-1 is treated as an ORF (open reading frame) with a function not yet certain. V was cut by 10 bases and J by 5 bases, with 20 bases left in between. The CDR3 contains 14 residues. The CDR3 region has the DNA TGCGCCACCCCCCCGGGGGGGGCGCCTTATGGCTACACCTTC. This codes for CATPPGGAPYGYTF.

This chain uses TRBV15 with TRBJ2-7; maybe TRBD2 (7 bases). The V end lost 1 base, the J end lost 3 bases, and 16 bases lay between the germline ends. The CDR3 contains 16 residues. Germline V gene data show CDR1 as LNHNV and CDR2 as YYDKDF (reference sequence). In DNA, the CDR3 is TGTGCCACCAGCAGAGGGGGGCGGCGGGAGAACTACGAGCAGTACTTC. This translates into CATSRGGRRENYEQYF.

This rearrangement joins TRBV27 to TRBJ2-7; D ambiguous. Germline V gene sequence: CDR1 MNHEY, CDR2 SMNVEV (reference sequence). Trimming left V 2 bases short and J 1 base short, with 12 bases between. The CDR3 contains 15 residues. For the CDR3, the DNA is TGTGCCAGCAGTTTACGGACCGAGTTATCCTACGAGCAGTACTTC. This encodes CASSLRTELSYEQYF.

The J gene is TRBJ2-7, the V gene TRBV28; 16 bases are a match to TRBD2. CDR1 and CDR2 (germline): MDHEN, SYDVKM. The CDR3 covers 15 residues. V lost 4 bases and J lost 9; bases outside the gene matches: 6. The CDR3, as DNA: TGTGCCAGCAGTTCCGCCGGGACTAGCGGGAGGGGGCAGTACTTC. Protein sequence: CASSSAGTSGRGQYF.

V gene TRBV6-6 combines with J gene TRBJ2-3, with 9 bases identical to TRBD1. This CDR3 region has 13 residues. Trimming took 11 bases from V and 0 from J; bases not matched to a gene: 3. Germline-derived CDR1 and CDR2 are MNHNY and SVGAGI (reference sequence). The CDR3 spells CAGQGTSTDTQYF. Here the CDR3 DNA reads TGTGCCGGACAGGGGACTAGCACAGATACGCAGTATTTT.

The CDR3 region is CASSPRGGQNYEQYF. The DNA of the CDR3 is TGTGCCAGCAGCCCGCGCGGGGGTCAAAACTACGAGCAGTACTTC. The V gene is TRBV4-2, the J gene TRBJ2-7, with 7 bases that match TRBD2. The V gene end was trimmed by 4 bases and the J gene end by 3 bases; junction bases not matched to a gene: 9. Per germline, CDR1 LGHNA and CDR2 YNFKEQ. The CDR3 has 15 residues.

This clone was recorded only once. The V and J genes are TRBV29-1 and TRBJ2-1, with D uncertain. V lost 0 bases and J 2 bases, leaving 11 bases between the germline ends. Looked up from germline, CDR1 is SQVTM and CDR2 is ANQGSEA. The CDR3 totals 15 residues. The CDR3 loop reads CSVEDSPGPYNEQFF. As DNA, the CDR3 is TGCAGCGTTGAAGATTCCCCAGGCCCCTACAATGAGCAGTTCTTC.

The V and J genes are TRBV5-1 and TRBJ2-2; tentatively, D is TRBD1 (6 bases). V was pared by 3 bases and J by 5 bases, with 14 bases between. The CDR3 runs to 15 residues. Germline V gene lookup returns CDR1 SGHRS and CDR2 YFSETQ. The DNA for the CDR3 is TGCGCCAGCAGCTCACCCGAGCAGGGGACCGGGGAGCTGTTTTTT. It encodes CASSSPEQGTGELFF.

The chain recombines TRBV9 with TRBJ2-7; TRBD2 matches at 8 bases. The CDR3 runs 16 residues. V shed 0 bases, J shed 0 bases, and the junction held 5 bases outside the gene matches. Germline loops: CDR1 SGDLS, CDR2 YYNGEE. The CDR3 is CASSVGGLEFSYEQYF. The CDR3 nucleotides are TGTGCCAGCAGCGTAGGGGGACTAGAGTTCTCCTACGAGCAGTACTTC.

The chain combines TRBV6-1 with TRBJ1-1; D remains ambiguous. Germline V gene lookup returns CDR1 MNHNS and CDR2 SASEGT. CDR3 length equals 13 residues. V lost 6 bases and J lost 4, with 12 bases in between. CDR3 DNA sequence: TGTGCCAGCAGAGGACCGCTGAGCACTGAAGCTTTCTTT. The encoded protein is CASRGPLSTEAFF.

V usage is TRBV10-3 and J usage is TRBJ2-7; TRBD2 matches 7 bases. The length of the CDR3 is 14 residues. Trimming cost V 7 bases and J 0 bases; bases outside gene matches: 6. CDR1 and CDR2 (germline): ENHRY, SYGVKD. The DNA of the CDR3 is TGTGCCATCATGAAGCGGGATCCCTCCTACGAGCAGTACTTC. Amino acids: CAIMKRDPSYEQYF.

In DNA, the CDR3 is TGTGCCAGCAGCGCCTCCCTGGGACTAGCGGGGCAAAACTACGAGCAGTACTTC. It specifies CASSASLGLAGQNYEQYF. The V and J genes are TRBV9 and TRBJ2-7, with 13 bases matching TRBD2. The CDR3 has 18 amino acids. Per the germline V gene, CDR1 is SGDLS and CDR2 is YYNGEE. With V trimmed by 3 bases and J by 3 bases, 12 bases remained unmatched.

The chain couples TRBV28 to TRBJ2-6, with D possibly TRBD1 on 5 matching bases. This CDR3 has 15 residues. Germline lookup yields CDR1 MDHEN and CDR2 SYDVKM. Trimming shortened V by 3 bases and J by 2 bases, and 8 bases separated the two germline ends. CDR3 coding DNA: TGTGCCAGCAGTTTTCTCAGGGCTGGGGCCAACGTCCTGACTTTC. As protein: CASSFLRAGANVLTF.

This chain connects TRBV7-9 to TRBJ1-5, with D hard to call. The V and J ends lost 4 bases and 5 bases respectively, with 9 bases between them. The CDR3 totals 13 residues. Germline-derived CDR1 and CDR2 are SEHNR and FQNEAQ (reference sequence). The CDR3 coding sequence is TGTGCCAGCAGCTCCGAGCAGTATCAGCCCCAGCATTTT. Protein: CASSSEQYQPQHF.

The chain joins TRBV18 to TRBJ1-1, with 7 positions matching TRBD1. This CDR3 comprises 13 residues. The J segment lost 10 bases and the V segment lost 4 bases, leaving 9 bases of the junction unmatched. Per the germline V gene, CDR1 is KGHSH and CDR2 is LQKENI. The CDR3 coding sequence is TGTGCCAGCTCACAAACCGACAGGGTCGGAGCTTTCTTT. Protein product: CASSQTDRVGAFF.

The CDR3 is CASSRVAGVSYNEQFF. The DNA for the CDR3 is TGCGCCAGCAGCCGAGTAGCGGGAGTCTCCTACAATGAGCAGTTCTTC. V is TRBV4-1 and J is TRBJ2-1; TRBD2 aligns across 9 bases. CDR3 size: 16 residues. The V gene's germline CDR1 is MGHRA and CDR2 YSYEKL. With 4 bases clipped from V and 0 bases from J, the junction kept 4 bases outside the gene matches.

This clone has just one count. The chain employs TRBV30 and TRBJ2-7, with TRBD1 as a possible D gene (6 bases). V shed 1 base and J shed 1 base, with 8 bases lying between them. CDR1 and CDR2 (germline): GTSNPN, SVGIG (reference sequence). The CDR3 covers 13 residues. The CDR3 nucleotides are TGTGCCTGGAGTGGAGACAGGTCCTACGAGCAGTACTTC. It is translated as CAWSGDRSYEQYF. Full variable domain (missing parts from reference TRBV30 and TRBJ2-7): SQTIHQWPATLVQPVGSPLSLECTVEGTSNPNLYWYRQAAGRGLQLLFYSVGIGQISSEVPQNLSASRPQDRQFILSSKKLLLSDSGFYLCAWSGDRSYEQYFGPGTRLTVT.

The CDR3 DNA sequence: TGCGCCAGCAGCTCGCACATAGCGGGAGGGCCGGGGACCGGCGGCTACGAGCAGTACTTC. It encodes CASSSHIAGGPGTGGYEQYF. The chain has TRBV5-1 and TRBJ2-7, with 11 bases lining up with TRBD2. Per the germline V gene, CDR1 is SGHRS and CDR2 is YFSETQ. V trimming: 3 bases; J trimming: 3 bases; junction bases outside the gene matches: 20. This CDR3 contains 20 residues.

This clone was seen only once. The chain employs TRBV6-1 and TRBJ2-7, with D possibly called TRBD1 or TRBD2 (5 bases each). Between the trimmed V and J ends, which lost 7 bases and 4 bases, there was a span of 11 bases. CDR3 length: 12 residues. Germline-derived CDR1 and CDR2 are MNHNS and SASEGT. The CDR3 nucleotides are TGTGCCAGCACCCCGGGACCTTACGAGCAGTACTTC. Its translation: CASTPGPYEQYF.

The CDR3: CASSSRHSDTETQYF. In DNA form, the CDR3 reads TGTGCCAGCAGCTCCAGACATTCGGATACAGAGACCCAGTACTTC. The gene calls are TRBV7-2 and TRBJ2-5; no clear D. This CDR3 is 15 amino acids long. Per germline, CDR1 SGHTA and CDR2 FQGNSA. V lost 4 bases and J lost 4, with 16 bases in between.

The chain is built from TRBV4-1 and TRBJ2-2; weak D call: TRBD1 (6 bases). The CDR3 length is 14 residues. Per germline, CDR1 MGHRA and CDR2 YSYEKL. V was trimmed by 4 bases and J by 4 bases, leaving 10 bases between them. Here the CDR3 DNA reads TGCGCCAGCAGCCCTGGACAGCTCACCGGGGAGCTGTTTTTT. The encoded protein is CASSPGQLTGELFF.

The chain carries TRBV5-5 and TRBJ2-2; D remains unclear. CDR3 length: 16 amino acids. V lost 5 bases and J 4 bases, leaving 18 bases between the germline ends. CDR1 is SGHKS, CDR2 YYEKEE, per germline (reference sequence). This chain's CDR3 is CASRQLTPSSTGELFF. DNA for the CDR3: TGTGCCAGCAGACAATTGACCCCCTCCTCCACCGGGGAGCTGTTTTTT.

The chain employs TRBV7-2 and TRBJ2-5; D unresolved. V shed 6 bases and J shed 5 bases, with 19 bases lying between them. The CDR3 is made up of 15 amino acids. Germline assignment: CDR1 SGHTA and CDR2 FQGNSA. The CDR3 region has the DNA TGTGCCAGCAGTCAGGCCTGGGCAGTCAGGGAGACCCAGTACTTC. Its translation: CASSQAWAVRETQYF. The full variable domain, in which reference TRBV7-2 and TRBJ2-5 provide the parts outside the CDR3, is GAGVSQSPSNKVTEKGKDVELRCDPISGHTALYWYRQSLGQGLEFLIYFQGNSAPDKSGLPSDRFSAERTGGSVSTLTIQRTQQEDSAVYLCASSQAWAVRETQYFGPGTRLLVL.